These 24 T cell receptor beta chains share one sample of origin, sequenced in a study of graft-versus-host responses after intestinal transplantation. Clones were read by immunoSEQ multiplex PCR, and TCRdb kept only the in-frame ones, dropping some. The sample yields tens of thousands of clones, more than 90% seen once. The antigens these receptors bind are not known. The specimen comprised unstimulated CD4+ T cells sorted from spleen or lymph node cells, sampled before intestinal transplant. All receptors derive from a human donor who received an intestinal transplant.

The chain is built from TRBV10-3 and TRBJ2-7, with D possibly being TRBD1 (6 bases). Trimming left V 0 bases short and J 2 bases short, with 29 bases between. Germline CDR1 is ENHRY and CDR2 is SYGVKD. This CDR3 has 21 amino acids. The CDR3 loop reads CAISESKFPSDVVDRTYEQYF. Here the CDR3 DNA reads TGTGCCATCAGTGAGTCGAAGTTTCCGTCCGACGTTGTCGACAGGACCTACGAGCAGTACTTC.

The chain employs TRBV2 and TRBJ2-1, with 8 bases identical to TRBD1. This CDR3 is built from 14 residues. V shed 6 bases and J 8 bases; nucleotides not matched to a gene: 9. Germline lookup yields CDR1 SNHLY and CDR2 FYNNEI. CDR3 sequence reads: CASRFGTGNYEQFF. CDR3 DNA sequence: TGTGCCAGCAGGTTCGGGACAGGCAACTATGAGCAGTTCTTC. Together with reference TRBV2 and TRBJ2-1, the CDR3 gives the full variable domain: EPEVTQTPSHQVTQMGQEVILRCVPISNHLYFYWYRQILGQKVEFLVSFYNNEISEKSEIFDDQFSVERPDGSNFTLKIRSTKLEDSAMYFCASRFGTGNYEQFFGPGTRLTVL.

The chain is built from TRBV11-2 and TRBJ2-3; D could derive from TRBD1 or TRBD2 (6 bases each). Deletions cut 5 bases from V and 3 bases from J, with 21 bases between. From germline, CDR1 is SGHAT and CDR2 FQNNGV. CDR3 length: 17 amino acids. For the CDR3, the DNA is TGTGCCAGCAGCGTGCGGGACACCTCAAGGTGGACAGATACGCAGTATTTT. It specifies CASSVRDTSRWTDTQYF. The variable domain in full, completed from reference TRBV11-2 and TRBJ2-3, reads EAGVAQSPRYKIIEKRQSVAFWCNPISGHATLYWYQQILGQGPKLLIQFQNNGVVDDSQLPKDRFSAERLKGVDSTLKIQPAKLEDSAVYLCASSVRDTSRWTDTQYFGPGTRLTVL.

CDR3 residues: CASSSRQDRAGGYTF. The CDR3 nucleotides read TGTGCCAGCAGCTCAAGACAGGACAGGGCGGGAGGCTACACCTTC. The J gene is TRBJ1-2, the V gene TRBV7-9; 8 positions agree with TRBD1. Germline CDR1 reads SEHNR; CDR2 reads FQNEAQ (reference sequence). J gave up 8 bases and V 4 bases, and 12 bases lay outside the gene matches. This CDR3 is 15 amino acids long.

The chain uses TRBV7-3 and TRBJ2-3, with 8 nucleotides matching TRBD2. CDR3 length: 19 amino acids. The V and J ends lost 0 bases and 0 bases, in that order; junction bases with no gene match: 11. The germline V gene encodes CDR1 SGHTA and CDR2 FQGTGA. CDR3 sequence reads: CASSLTGPWREDSTDTQYF. As DNA, the CDR3 is TGTGCCAGCAGCTTAACAGGCCCATGGCGGGAGGATAGCACAGATACGCAGTATTTT. The complete variable domain, with remaining parts taken from reference TRBV7-3 and TRBJ2-3, reads GAGVSQTPSNKVTEKGKYVELRCDPISGHTALYWYRQSLGQGPEFLIYFQGTGAADDSGLPNDRFFAVRPEGSVSTLKIQRTERGDSAVYLCASSLTGPWREDSTDTQYFGPGTRLTVL.

This rearrangement joins TRBV7-8 to TRBJ2-1; TRBD2 might be the D (6 bases). V was clipped by 0 bases and J by 0 bases, with 21 bases between them. The germline V gene has CDR1 SGHVS and CDR2 FQNEAQ. The CDR3 consists of 20 residues. The CDR3 coding sequence is TGTGCCAGCAGCTTAGCTAGATGGCGGTCTAGCGTTAGCTCCTACAATGAGCAGTTCTTC. It codes for CASSLARWRSSVSSYNEQFF.

V gene TRBV6-5 combines with J gene TRBJ2-5; D gene ambiguous. The CDR3 loop spans 12 amino acids. Germline values: CDR1 MNHEY, CDR2 SVGAGI. V lost 3 bases to trimming and J lost 4 bases, with 6 bases between them. The CDR3 sequence is CASSYRGETQYF. The DNA for the CDR3 is TGTGCCAGCAGTTATAGAGGAGAGACCCAGTACTTC.

This chain links TRBV5-1 with TRBJ1-1, with D uncertain. Trimming removed 7 bases from V and 0 bases from J, with 10 bases in between. The CDR3 extends over 13 amino acids. Germline assignment: CDR1 SGHRS and CDR2 YFSETQ. CDR3 DNA sequence: TGCGCCAGCGGGGAATTCATGAACACTGAAGCTTTCTTT. Translation: CASGEFMNTEAFF. The full variable domain, rest sourced from reference TRBV5-1 and TRBJ1-1, is KAGVTQTPRYLIKTRGQQVTLSCSPISGHRSVSWYQQTPGQGLQFLFEYFSETQRNKGNFPGRFSGRQFSNSRSEMNVSTLELGDSALYLCASGEFMNTEAFFGQGTRLTVV.

This clone was seen only once. V gene TRBV6-5 combines with J gene TRBJ2-7; either TRBD1 or TRBD2 may supply D (5 bases each). V was pared by 2 bases and J by 7 bases, with 12 bases between. The CDR3 runs 13 residues. Germline CDR1 is MNHEY and CDR2 is SVGAGI. DNA for the CDR3: TGTGCCAGCAGTTACACGGGGCCGAGGGAGCAGTACTTC. Its protein product is CASSYTGPREQYF.

Comment on this clone: The sample carries other DNA sequences with the same CDR3. The rearrangement uses TRBV19 and TRBJ1-4; D call uncertain. Per germline, CDR1 LNHDA and CDR2 SQIVND (reference sequence). The CDR3 contains 14 residues. V was pared by 8 bases and J by 7 bases, with 17 bases between. The chain's CDR3 is CASCGGAGSEKLFF. The CDR3 DNA reads as TGTGCCAGTTGTGGTGGCGCAGGTAGTGAAAAACTGTTTTTT.

The V gene is TRBV10-2, the J gene TRBJ2-1; tentatively, D is TRBD2 (6 bases). Germline V gene data show CDR1 as WSHSY and CDR2 as SAAADI. The CDR3 spans 14 residues. Trimming removed 5 bases at V and 8 bases at J, with 16 bases between. CDR3 bases: TGCGCCAGCAGTTTGCGGGACGGGTTGGATGAGCAGTTCTTC. Protein product: CASSLRDGLDEQFF.

This clone was recorded only once. This chain uses TRBV11-2 with TRBJ2-7; 11 bases fit TRBD2. The CDR3 is 14 residues long. Germline V CDR1 and CDR2: SGHAT, FQNNGV. Losses at the gene ends were 1 base for V and 4 bases for J; bases not matched to a gene: 0. The CDR3 sequence: CASSLVAGGYEQYF. For the CDR3, the DNA is TGTGCCAGCAGCTTAGTAGCGGGAGGGTACGAGCAGTACTTC.

The chain couples TRBV7-9 to TRBJ2-1, with D uncertain. V lost 5 bases and J 9 bases, leaving 11 bases between the germline ends. The CDR3 spans 12 residues. Germline CDR1 reads SEHNR; CDR2 reads FQNEAQ (reference sequence). CDR3 region: CASSPPLREQFF. As DNA, the CDR3 is TGTGCCAGCAGCCCCCCCCTGCGTGAGCAGTTCTTC.

CDR3 nucleotides: TGTGCCAGCAGTTTGAAACAGGGTGCGGGGGGCTACACCTTC. Its translation: CASSLKQGAGGYTF. The chain couples TRBV28 to TRBJ1-2; the D gene is possibly TRBD1 (6 bases). The CDR3 runs 14 residues. Germline lookup yields CDR1 MDHEN and CDR2 SYDVKM. With 3 bases removed from V and 8 bases from J, the gap between germline ends came to 16 bases.

The gene calls are TRBV9 and TRBJ2-7, with 12 bases aligning to TRBD2. V was clipped by 5 bases and J by 2 bases; unmatched bases: 8. This CDR3 comprises 16 residues. CDR1 SGDLS and CDR2 YYNGEE come from the germline V gene. The CDR3 protein is CASSEELAGGPYEQYF. The DNA of the CDR3 is TGTGCCAGCAGTGAGGAACTAGCGGGGGGACCCTACGAGCAGTACTTC.

This chain links TRBV4-1 with TRBJ2-4; tentative D call: TRBD1 (5 bases). V shed 0 bases and J shed 0 bases, with 21 bases lying between them. This CDR3 comprises 20 residues. CDR1 and CDR2 (germline): MGHRA, YSYEKL. For the CDR3, the DNA is TGCGCCAGCAGCCAAGACATCGGCTTGGGGCGATTACGAGCCAAAAACATTCAGTACTTC. Its protein is CASSQDIGLGRLRAKNIQYF.

The genes are TRBV19 and TRBJ1-5; no clear D gene. V lost 3 bases to trimming and J lost 6 bases, with 6 bases between them. CDR3 length: 12 residues. Germline assignment: CDR1 LNHDA and CDR2 SQIVND (reference sequence). In DNA, the CDR3 is TGTGCCAGTAGTATTCGGGGTCAGCCCCAGCATTTT. Its protein product is CASSIRGQPQHF.

The chain carries TRBV5-1 and TRBJ2-7; D is unresolved. The V and J ends lost 7 bases and 0 bases respectively, with 20 bases between them. The CDR3 is 16 residues long. Looked up from germline, CDR1 is SGHRS and CDR2 is YFSETQ. The CDR3 coding sequence is TGCGCCAGCGCACCGTTGCCGGCAGAGAGCTCCTACGAGCAGTACTTC. Its protein product is CASAPLPAESSYEQYF.

The chain joins TRBV5-1 to TRBJ2-3; no clear D. Germline values: CDR1 SGHRS, CDR2 YFSETQ. The CDR3 runs to 17 residues. Trimming pared 0 bases from V and 0 bases from J, leaving 14 bases between. CDR3 coding DNA: TGCGCCAGCAGCTTGGCTTTCGGCGGAGATAGCACAGATACGCAGTATTTT. Its protein is CASSLAFGGDSTDTQYF.

This clone has just a few counts. The chain combines TRBV18 with TRBJ2-7, with a weak D call TRBD1 (6 bases). Germline values: CDR1 KGHSH, CDR2 LQKENI. The CDR3 length is 13 residues. The V and J ends lost 6 bases and 3 bases respectively, with 12 bases between them. CDR3 nucleotide sequence: TGTGCCAGCTCCCAAGGACAGAACTACGAGCAGTACTTC. Translated, it gives CASSQGQNYEQYF.

This sequence joins TRBV4-1 and TRBJ2-2, with a weak D call TRBD2 (8 bases). Germline loops: CDR1 MGHRA, CDR2 YSYEKL. Trimming cost V 1 base and J 5 bases, with 23 bases left between them. The CDR3 consists of 19 residues. The CDR3 here is CASSQGGGGGRTRTGELFF. CDR3 nucleotide sequence: TGCGCCAGCAGCCAAGGAGGGGGCGGGGGGCGGACCCGAACCGGGGAGCTGTTTTTT.

The gene calls are TRBV5-1 and TRBJ2-5; 8 nucleotides align to TRBD2. The J call is doubtful: the DNA matches TRBJ2-7 better. Germline CDR1 reads SGHRS; CDR2 reads YFSETQ. This CDR3 has 18 residues. The DNA of the CDR3 is TGCGCCAGCAGCTTGTTACTGAACGAGCGGGAGTGGGGGTACGAGCAGTACTTC. Its protein product is CASSLLLNEREWGYEQYF.

This clone was recorded once. This rearrangement joins TRBV18 to TRBJ2-5; TRBD2 matches at 9 bases. Losses at the gene ends were 4 bases for V and 4 bases for J; bases not matched to a gene: 4. The CDR3 runs to 14 residues. Looked up from germline, CDR1 is KGHSH and CDR2 is LQKENI. CDR3 protein: CASSRAGGPETQYF. As DNA, the CDR3 is TGTGCCAGCTCACGAGCGGGAGGTCCAGAGACCCAGTACTTC.

The CDR3 DNA follows: TGTGCCAGCACTGGTAGCGGCTACGAGCAGTACTTC. This gives the protein CASTGSGYEQYF. This rearrangement joins TRBV2 to TRBJ2-7; tentative D call: TRBD2 (6 bases). The CDR3 consists of 12 residues. Per germline, CDR1 SNHLY and CDR2 FYNNEI. The germline V and J ends were trimmed by 7 bases and 3 bases, with 10 bases remaining between them.